These 23 T cell receptor beta chains originate from one sample sequenced in a study of OX40 agonist ivuxolimab in advanced cancers. TCRdb keeps only in-frame clones here, not all; method: immunoSEQ multiplex PCR. The repertoire includes approximately 59,000 clones, more than 85% of them detected once, and about 0.73% sits in the top ten. The sequencing used CD4+ or CD8+ T cells sorted from blood, collected in a trial of the OX40 agonist ivuxolimab. Source of these receptors: an adult with an advanced solid tumor such as melanoma, head and neck, liver or kidney cancer.

The chain recombines TRBV11-2 with TRBJ2-3; TRBD2 agrees at 12 bases. Germline V CDR1 and CDR2: SGHAT, FQNNGV. V dropped 2 bases and J dropped 4; count of bases not matched to a gene: 7. The CDR3 runs to 17 residues. This chain's CDR3 is CASSLSPSGRASDTQYF. The CDR3 DNA reads as TGTGCCAGCAGCTTATCTCCTAGCGGGAGGGCGTCAGATACGCAGTATTTT.

This clone was counted only a few times. The V gene is TRBV6-4, the J gene TRBJ1-2; D call uncertain. Trimming pared 8 bases from V and 13 bases from J, leaving 17 bases between. The CDR3 extends over 11 amino acids. Germline V gives CDR1 MRHNA, CDR2 SNTAGT. CDR3 loop: CASGLGSAITF. The CDR3 DNA sequence: TGTGCCAGCGGGCTGGGCTCCGCGATCACCTTC.

This chain's CDR3 is CASRTPGLAKNNEQFF. The DNA of the CDR3 is TGTGCCAGCAGAACCCCGGGACTAGCAAAAAACAATGAGCAGTTCTTC. The chain combines TRBV28 with TRBJ2-1; TRBD2 agrees at 9 bases. CDR1 is MDHEN, CDR2 SYDVKM, per germline. The ends lost 6 bases at V and 5 bases at J; junction bases unmatched: 11. The CDR3 has 16 amino acids.

V and J are TRBV10-3 and TRBJ2-5; 8 bases are a match to TRBD1. This CDR3 contains 15 residues. Germline values: CDR1 ENHRY, CDR2 SYGVKD. J lost 1 base, V lost 4 bases, and 5 bases had no gene match. The CDR3: CAISGTGYSQETQYF. The CDR3 DNA reads TGTGCCATCAGTGGGACAGGGTACTCCCAAGAGACCCAGTACTTC.

The gene calls are TRBV4-3 and TRBJ2-5, with a possible D match to TRBD1 (5 bases). CDR1 is LGHNA, CDR2 YSLEER, per germline. This CDR3 spans 14 amino acids. Trimming removed 4 bases at V and 1 base at J, with 10 bases between. CDR3 nucleotide sequence: TGCGCCAGCAGCCGAAACAGGATCCAAGAGACCCAGTACTTC. Translating it yields CASSRNRIQETQYF.

J is TRBJ1-5 and V is TRBV28, with TRBD1 identical over 9 bases. From germline, CDR1 is MDHEN and CDR2 SYDVKM. The V segment lost 8 bases and the J segment 7 bases; nucleotides outside the gene matches: 9. This CDR3 has 14 residues. In nucleotides, the CDR3 is TGTGCCAGCTACCTACAGGGGGCAGGGCAGCCCCAGCATTTT. Translating it yields CASYLQGAGQPQHF.

The CDR3 nucleotides read TGTGCCAGCAGTCTCCTCCCGAGGGGAGATCAGCCCCAGCATTTT. Translation gives CASSLLPRGDQPQHF. The rearrangement uses TRBV27 and TRBJ1-5; D is possibly TRBD1 (5 bases). Germline loops: CDR1 MNHEY, CDR2 SMNVEV (reference sequence). V dropped 5 bases and J dropped 5 bases, with 16 bases sitting between them. This CDR3 is 15 amino acids long.

The CDR3 reads CASSLISGSLDTQYF. Here the CDR3 DNA reads TGTGCCAGCAGCTTAATTAGCGGGAGTTTAGATACGCAGTATTTT. The chain is built from TRBV11-2 and TRBJ2-3; TRBD2 matches at 9 bases. Germline lookup yields CDR1 SGHAT and CDR2 FQNNGV. CDR3 length equals 15 residues. V was clipped by 2 bases and J by 5 bases; unmatched bases: 5.

This clone occurred a few times. CDR3 nucleotides: TGTGCCAGCTCCGAAGGAGTCGACTCCTACGAGCAGTACTTC. Residues: CASSEGVDSYEQYF. The rearrangement links TRBV18 to TRBJ2-7; D ambiguous. CDR3 size: 14 residues. The germline CDR1 and CDR2 sequences are KGHSH and LQKENI. With 6 bases removed from V and 0 bases from J, the gap between germline ends came to 12 bases.

The chain has TRBV7-2 and TRBJ2-7; the D is unclear. Germline V lookup: CDR1 SGHTA, CDR2 FQGNSA. Trimming cost V 5 bases and J 3 bases, with 8 bases left between them. The CDR3 is 12 amino acids. CDR3 in amino acids: CASSQPLYEQYF. In DNA form, the CDR3 reads TGTGCCAGCAGCCAGCCCCTCTACGAGCAGTACTTC.

The chain couples TRBV11-1 to TRBJ2-1; 7 nucleotides match TRBD1. V shed 2 bases, J shed 7 bases, and the junction held 8 bases outside the gene matches. Germline V gene data show CDR1 as SGHAT and CDR2 as FQDESV (reference sequence). The CDR3 is 15 residues long. The CDR3 sequence is CASSLRQGRQNEQFF. The DNA for the CDR3 is TGTGCCAGCAGCTTAAGACAGGGCCGACAGAATGAGCAGTTCTTC.

This clone occurred once. The CDR3 nucleotides read TGTGCCAGCAGTGATGGGGGCTACACCTTC. Encoded protein: CASSDGGYTF. V usage is TRBV28 and J usage is TRBJ1-2, with no clear D. The germline V gene has CDR1 MDHEN and CDR2 SYDVKM. There are 10 residues in the CDR3. V lost 5 bases and J 8 bases, leaving 6 bases between the germline ends.

This chain uses TRBV4-3 with TRBJ2-7; D is undetermined. Germline V gene lookup returns CDR1 LGHNA and CDR2 YSLEER. Trimming shortened V by 3 bases and J by 9 bases, and 21 bases separated the two germline ends. The length of the CDR3 is 15 residues. The CDR3 loop is CASSHTVGASVGQYF. The CDR3, as DNA: TGCGCCAGCAGCCATACGGTTGGAGCCTCCGTGGGGCAGTACTTC.

J is TRBJ1-5 and V is TRBV7-2; the D gene is possibly TRBD1 (5 bases). Trimming took 6 bases from V and 7 from J, leaving 19 bases between them. Germline lookup yields CDR1 SGHTA and CDR2 FQGNSA. The CDR3 spans 15 residues. CDR3 sequence: CASSFSPDWGQPQHF. CDR3 DNA: TGTGCCAGCAGTTTCAGCCCAGATTGGGGCCAGCCCCAGCATTTT.

The chain is built from TRBV29-1 and TRBJ1-3; TRBD1 is a possible D gene (5 bases). The germline V and J ends were trimmed by 5 bases and 0 bases, with 14 bases remaining between them. Germline V gives CDR1 SQVTM, CDR2 ANQGSEA. This CDR3 has 15 residues. CDR3 in amino acids: CSVFRQTPSGNTIYF. Written as DNA, the CDR3 is TGCAGCGTTTTTAGACAGACCCCCTCTGGAAACACCATATATTTT.

The chain combines TRBV28 with TRBJ2-7; D possibly corresponds to TRBD1 (6 bases). V was clipped by 7 bases and J by 5 bases, with 12 bases between them. This CDR3 region has 12 residues. Germline lookup yields CDR1 MDHEN and CDR2 SYDVKM. CDR3 sequence: CASKQGNHEQYF. DNA for the CDR3: TGTGCCAGCAAACAGGGTAACCACGAGCAGTACTTC.

For the CDR3, the DNA is TGTGCCAGCAGCCTAAGCCCGGGACTAGCGGGAGAGAGGGAGTTCTTC. It codes for CASSLSPGLAGEREFF. This chain connects TRBV7-2 to TRBJ2-1; 14 bases match TRBD2. The CDR3 covers 16 residues. After removal of 5 bases from V and 14 bases from J, the junction contained 14 bases not matched to a gene. Germline V CDR1 and CDR2: SGHTA, FQGNSA.

The chain combines TRBV6-1 with TRBJ1-1; 10 bases align to TRBD1. With V trimmed by 5 bases and J by 2 bases, 2 bases remained unmatched. The CDR3 is 14 residues long. Germline CDR1 is MNHNS and CDR2 is SASEGT. This chain's CDR3 is CASSKTGGNTEAFF. The CDR3, as DNA: TGTGCCAGCAGTAAGACAGGGGGCAACACTGAAGCTTTCTTT.

The CDR3 here is CASSLARLSNQPQHF. The CDR3, as DNA: TGTGCCAGCAGCTTGGCGCGGCTTAGCAATCAGCCCCAGCATTTT. The chain joins TRBV5-6 to TRBJ1-5, with D unclear. The CDR3 runs 15 residues. Germline CDR1 and CDR2: SGHDT and YYEEEE. V was shortened by 0 bases and J by 0 bases, with 7 bases between the two germline ends. Variable domain in full (rest from reference TRBV5-6 and TRBJ1-5): DAGVTQSPTHLIKTRGQQVTLRCSPKSGHDTVSWYQQALGQGPQFIFQYYEEEERQRGNFPDRFSGHQFPNYSSELNVNALLLGDSALYLCASSLARLSNQPQHFGDGTRLSIL.

A remark on this clone: Here the CDR3 omits its conserved ending phenylalanine or tryptophan, so a read error is the likely source. It is unclear where the CDR3 begins or ends on the DNA, so no DNA is shown, and the CDR3 is as TCRdb lists it. This sequence joins TRBV6-5 and TRBJ1-4; TRBD1, the D gene given by the table, was not confirmed from the DNA. Inclusive of both ends, the CDR3 amounts to 10 amino acids. The germline V gene has CDR1 MNHEY and CDR2 SVGAGI. The chain's CDR3 is CASSYSIGTA.

The chain links TRBV2 to TRBJ1-1; no firm D call. CDR3 size: 11 residues. Trimming stripped 10 bases from V and 6 bases from J, with 12 bases between. Germline V gene sequence: CDR1 SNHLY, CDR2 FYNNEI. The CDR3 protein is CATQSGAEAFF. The CDR3 bases are TGTGCCACCCAGTCTGGTGCTGAAGCTTTCTTT.

The chain has TRBV9 and TRBJ2-7, with 11 positions matching TRBD1. V was clipped by 0 bases and J by 6 bases; unmatched bases: 2. Per germline, CDR1 SGDLS and CDR2 YYNGEE. This CDR3 region has 14 residues. The CDR3 DNA follows: TGTGCCAGCAGCGTAGGGACAGGGGGCGCCGAGCAGTACTTC. Encoded protein: CASSVGTGGAEQYF.

The V call is TRBV7-9, the J call TRBJ2-1; 9 bases map to TRBD2. Germline V gene sequence: CDR1 SEHNR, CDR2 FQNEAQ (reference sequence). With V trimmed by 4 bases and J by 10 bases, 11 bases remained unmatched. CDR3 length: 15 amino acids. The CDR3 here is CASSSRSGRPVEQFF. DNA of the CDR3: TGTGCCAGCAGCTCTAGGAGCGGGAGGCCCGTGGAGCAGTTCTTC.